These 19 T cell receptor beta chains came from one sample sequenced in a study of blood T cell repertoires in COVID-19. TCRdb's copy holds only in-frame clones and misses some; the assay was immunoSEQ multiplex PCR. The sample lists hundreds of thousands of clones; 65% to 90% were seen once. The sequenced sample was peripheral blood. These receptor sequences come from a man aged 50-60 years with active or convalescent COVID-19.

In this sample, this clone turned up once. The rearrangement uses TRBV4-1 and TRBJ2-7; TRBD2 agrees at 9 bases. The V gene's germline CDR1 is MGHRA and CDR2 YSYEKL. V was pared by 0 bases and J by 2 bases, with 2 bases of the junction left unmatched. The CDR3 consists of 15 residues. CDR3 sequence (DNA): TGCGCCAGCAGCCAAGAGGGCGGGAGGGCCTACGAGCAGTACTTC. This translates into CASSQEGGRAYEQYF.

The chain joins TRBV9 to TRBJ2-3, with D maybe TRBD2 (5 bases). Trimming stripped 0 bases from V and 1 base from J, with 9 bases between. The CDR3 runs to 15 residues. The germline V gene has CDR1 SGDLS and CDR2 YYNGEE. The chain's CDR3 is CASSVDGLRTDTQYF. CDR3 bases: TGTGCCAGCAGCGTAGATGGACTCCGCACAGATACGCAGTATTTT.

V gene TRBV5-4 combines with J gene TRBJ1-2, with TRBD1 as a possible D gene (6 bases). The CDR3 loop spans 13 amino acids. V shed 4 bases and J shed 7 bases, with 14 bases lying between them. The germline CDR1 and CDR2 sequences are SGHNT and YYREEE (reference sequence). CDR3: CASSQETGFGYTF. The CDR3 bases are TGTGCCAGCAGCCAAGAGACAGGATTTGGCTACACCTTC.

The V call is TRBV7-2, the J call TRBJ2-2; 8 bases align to TRBD1. This CDR3 is built from 14 residues. In germline, CDR1 is SGHTA, CDR2 FQGNSA. The trim removed 4 bases at V and 7 bases at J, leaving 5 bases unmatched. The chain's CDR3 is CASSWDRQGGELFF. Here the CDR3 DNA reads TGTGCCAGCAGCTGGGACAGGCAAGGCGGGGAGCTGTTTTTT.

The CDR3 bases are TGTGCCAGCCGAACAGGGTTCACCGGGGAGCTGTTTTTT. This translates into CASRTGFTGELFF. V is TRBV11-2 and J is TRBJ2-2, with D possibly matching TRBD1 (6 bases). The CDR3 length is 13 residues. CDR1 is SGHAT and CDR2 is FQNNGV in the germline V gene. V lost 8 bases to trimming and J lost 4 bases, with 11 bases between them.

The genes are TRBV3-1 (or the pseudogene TRBV3-2) and TRBJ2-1; the match to TRBD1 covers 8 bases. CDR1 and CDR2 (germline): LGHDT, YNNKEL (reference sequence). The junction had 18 bases not matched to a gene; V was cut back by 4 bases and J by 10 bases. The CDR3 length is 17 residues. CDR3 nucleotide sequence: TGTGCCAGCAGCCCCCCCTTGGTGACAGGGGTTAAAAGCGAGCAGTTCTTC. Translating it yields CASSPPLVTGVKSEQFF.

In this sample, this clone turned up a few times. This chain connects TRBV28 to TRBJ2-7; D may be TRBD1 (5 bases). Germline V gives CDR1 MDHEN, CDR2 SYDVKM. Trimming took off 3 bases at V and 2 bases at J, with 17 bases between the two ends. The CDR3 runs 16 residues. CDR3 bases: TGTGCCAGCAGTTTCAGCGCAGGGATTATCCCCTACGAGCAGTACTTC. Its protein product is CASSFSAGIIPYEQYF.

This chain links TRBV6-2 or TRBV6-3 with TRBJ2-3; TRBD2 matches at 9 bases. Unmatched junction bases numbered 11, after V lost 2 bases and J lost 5 bases. This CDR3 is 17 amino acids long. Germline V CDR1 and CDR2: MNHEY, SVGEGT. CDR3 coding DNA: TGTGCCAGCAGTTACAGGCCCTTAGCGGGAGCGGGAGATACGCAGTATTTT. Translated, it gives CASSYRPLAGAGDTQYF.

This clone has only one observation. This chain joins TRBV5-1 and TRBJ2-1, with 9 positions matching TRBD2. The CDR3 consists of 16 residues. The V and J ends lost 3 bases and 0 bases, in that order; junction bases with no gene match: 4. The germline V gene has CDR1 SGHRS and CDR2 YFSETQ. The CDR3 loop reads CASSYYSGSSYNEQFF. DNA of the CDR3: TGCGCCAGCAGCTACTATAGCGGGAGCTCCTACAATGAGCAGTTCTTC.

The chain carries TRBV19 and TRBJ2-5, with TRBD1 matching over 10 bases. The CDR3 totals 15 residues. With V trimmed by 4 bases and J by 4 bases, 6 bases remained unmatched. Germline lookup yields CDR1 LNHDA and CDR2 SQIVND (reference sequence). The CDR3: CASSRKTGGLETQYF. CDR3 bases: TGTGCCAGTAGTAGAAAGACAGGGGGCCTAGAGACCCAGTACTTC.

CDR3 sequence: CASSLLGGKLREQYF. The DNA of the CDR3 is TGTGCCAGCAGCCTACTGGGTGGAAAACTAAGGGAGCAGTACTTC. V gene TRBV28 combines with J gene TRBJ2-7; D is unclear. The V end lost 6 bases, the J end lost 7 bases, and 22 bases lay between the germline ends. This CDR3 contains 15 residues. Germline V gives CDR1 MDHEN, CDR2 SYDVKM.

The chain carries TRBV18 and TRBJ1-4; TRBD1 matches 7 bases. This CDR3 comprises 15 residues. CDR1 KGHSH and CDR2 LQKENI come from the germline V gene. Trimming at V came to 5 bases and at J to 2 bases, leaving 5 bases not matched to a gene. CDR3 bases: TGTGCCAGCTCAAAGCCGGGACAGACTAATGAAAAACTGTTTTTT. Its protein product is CASSKPGQTNEKLFF.

The chain is built from TRBV30 and TRBJ2-7; 10 bases match TRBD1. Germline V gives CDR1 GTSNPN, CDR2 SVGIG (reference sequence). CDR3 length equals 14 residues. J was trimmed by 2 bases and V by 3 bases; bases with no gene match: 4. CDR3 region: CAWSAGQGAYEQYF. As DNA, the CDR3 is TGTGCCTGGAGCGCTGGACAGGGGGCCTACGAGCAGTACTTC.

V gene TRBV25-1 combines with J gene TRBJ2-1; D is uncertain. The germline gives CDR1 MGHDK, CDR2 SYGVNS. The CDR3 runs to 15 residues. V shed 3 bases and J shed 4 bases, with 13 bases lying between them. The CDR3 reads CASSEADVGYNEQFF. Here the CDR3 DNA reads TGTGCCAGCAGTGAGGCGGATGTGGGTTACAATGAGCAGTTCTTC.

This clone was seen a single time. This sequence joins TRBV27 and TRBJ2-1; 7 bases agree with TRBD2. The CDR3 runs to 16 residues. From germline, CDR1 is MNHEY and CDR2 SMNVEV (reference sequence). V shed 5 bases, J shed 1 base, and the junction held 8 bases outside the gene matches. CDR3 region: CASSPWTRGSYNEQFF. DNA of the CDR3: TGTGCCAGCAGTCCGTGGACTAGAGGGTCCTACAATGAGCAGTTCTTC.

The chain couples TRBV19 to TRBJ2-5, with 8 bases that match TRBD2. The length of the CDR3 is 16 residues. V lost 2 bases, J lost 0 bases, and 5 bases stayed unmatched. The germline V gene encodes CDR1 LNHDA and CDR2 SQIVND (reference sequence). The CDR3 is CASSIHSGVHQETQYF. In nucleotides, the CDR3 is TGTGCCAGTAGTATACATAGCGGGGTACACCAAGAGACCCAGTACTTC.

The chain combines TRBV6-1 with TRBJ2-3; 9 bases are a match to TRBD2. With 2 bases clipped from V and 6 bases from J, the junction kept 9 bases outside the gene matches. This CDR3 contains 16 residues. In germline, CDR1 is MNHNS, CDR2 SASEGT. CDR3 in amino acids: CASSERSSGSLDTQYF. The CDR3 nucleotides are TGTGCCAGCAGTGAACGGAGTAGCGGGAGTCTGGATACGCAGTATTTT.

The V gene is TRBV12-2, the J gene TRBJ1-3. TRBV12-2 is marked as a pseudogene. The CDR3 is made up of 17 amino acids. CDR3 sequence reads: CASRSLWEVDSGNTIYF. The CDR3, as DNA: TGTGCAAGTCGCTCCCTCTGGGAGGTCGACTCTGGAAACACCATATATTTT.

The J gene is TRBJ2-2, the V gene TRBV28; maybe TRBD2 (5 bases). Trimming removed 3 bases from V and 4 bases from J, with 12 bases in between. The germline CDR1 and CDR2 sequences are MDHEN and SYDVKM. The CDR3 contains 15 residues. CDR3 amino acids: CASSFSASLTGELFF. For the CDR3, the DNA is TGTGCCAGCAGTTTCTCGGCTAGCCTCACCGGGGAGCTGTTTTTT.